These T cell receptor beta chains were read from a single sample in a study of cytomegalovirus exposure and HLA in healthy donors. Profiled with immunoSEQ multiplex PCR; TCRdb holds only in-frame clones, not every one. The sample has around 180,000 clones, less than 85% seen once. The sequenced sample was PBMCs. All receptors derive from a man between 18 and 35 years old in good health and CMV-seronegative. CDR3s include the opening cysteine and the closing phenylalanine or tryptophan. The D gene is left open where the match is weak. Clone size is stated in some rows and not others, as once, few, many or a class when expanded.

j_call v_call d_call clone_size cdr3_nt cdr3_aa
TRBJ1-4 TRBV18 TRBD1 . TGTGCCAGCTCACCAGGGACAGGGATGGATGAAAAACTGTTTTTT CASSPGTGMDEKLFF
TRBJ2-3 TRBV10-1 . . TGCGCCAGCAGTGAGATGTCTACAGATACGCAGTATTTT CASSEMSTDTQYF
TRBJ2-1 TRBV5-4 TRBD2 . TGTGCCAGCAAGACTAGCGGAAGCTACAATGAGCAGTTCTTC CASKTSGSYNEQFF
TRBJ1-6 TRBV27 . . TGTGCCAGCACCAACAGGGAACTGTCTTCACCCCTCCACTTT CASTNRELSSPLHF
TRBJ1-1 TRBV19 . . TGTGCCAGTAGTATTGGAGGGCGGATGAACACTGAAGCTTTCTTT CASSIGGRMNTEAFF
TRBJ2-1 TRBV6-6 . . TGTGCCAGCAGTTACGGGGGGAATGAGCAGTTCTTC CASSYGGNEQFF
TRBJ1-4 TRBV7-9 . . TGTGCCAGCAGCGGAGGGGGGGGAGGCGAAAAACTGTTTTTT CASSGGGGGEKLFF
TRBJ1-5 TRBV4-2 . . TGTGCCAGCAGCCGGGGGCGTAATCAGCCCCAGCATTTT CASSRGRNQPQHF
TRBJ2-6 TRBV5-1 . . TGCGCCAGCAGCCCCTGGCCCGATCCAACCGGGGCCAACGTCCTGACTTTC CASSPWPDPTGANVLTF
TRBJ2-1 TRBV27 TRBD2 . TGTGCCAGCAGAAGTCTAGCGGGAGGGCCTCGTGAGCAGTTCTTC CASRSLAGGPREQFF
TRBJ1-6 TRBV4-1 . . TGCGCCAGCAGCCAAGCGAACCCGACAGGAAACCATGGCGATTCACCCCTCCACTTT CASSQANPTGNHGDSPLHF
TRBJ1-1 TRBV15 . . TGTGCCACCAGCAGAGTTTCAGGAAACACTGAAGCTTTCTTT CATSRVSGNTEAFF
TRBJ2-7 TRBV6-6 TRBD1 . TGTGCCAGCAGTTACGCGGACAGGGTCTCCTCCGAGCAGTACTTC CASSYADRVSSEQYF
TRBJ1-2 TRBV4-1 TRBD1 . TGCGCCAGCAGCCTCGGGACAGGCAATATCTATGGCTACACTTTC CASSLGTGNIYGYTF
TRBJ2-1 TRBV12-5 TRBD2 once TGTGCTAGTGGTTTGGTACTAGCGGGGTTAAATGAGCAGTTCTTC CASGLVLAGLNEQFF
TRBJ2-3 TRBV18 . . TGTGCCAGCTCCACCACAGTTTTTCAGGGCATAAGACCTCGGGAGTATTTT CASSTTVFQGIRPREYF
TRBJ2-2 TRBV4-1 TRBD2 . TGCGCCAGCAGCCACCGCCTAGCGGGGGGGCGAGTCGGGGAGCTGTTTTTT CASSHRLAGGRVGELFF
TRBJ1-2 TRBV6-5 TRBD1 . TGTGCCAGCAGTTACTCAGGGACAGGGTACTATGGCTACACCTTC CASSYSGTGYYGYTF
TRBJ2-1 TRBV5-1 TRBD2 . TGCGCCAGCACAGGGAGGGATTCCCTTTACAATGAGCAGTTCTTC CASTGRDSLYNEQFF
TRBJ1-2 TRBV19 . . TGTGCCAGTAGTATTGGTGAGGGAATCTATGGCTACACCTTC CASSIGEGIYGYTF
TRBJ1-5 TRBV28 . . TGTGCCAGCAGGGACAGCCTTAATCAGCCCCAGCATTTT CASRDSLNQPQHF
TRBJ1-3 TRBV7-9 TRBD1 . TGTGCCAGCAGCTTGGGACAGGGTCTAGGAGGAAACACCATATATTTT CASSLGQGLGGNTIYF
TRBJ1-1 TRBV11-2 . . TGTGCCAGCAGCCAGGACAGTGGTGAAGCTTTCTTT CASSQDSGEAFF
TRBJ2-7 TRBV5-6 TRBD2 . TGTGCCAGCAGCTTAAGCGGGAGGGAATTGTACGAGCAGTACTTC CASSLSGRELYEQYF
TRBJ1-5 TRBV5-1 TRBD1 . TGCGCCAGCAGCGCCGGGACAGGGGATGGCAATCAGCCCCAGCATTTT CASSAGTGDGNQPQHF
TRBJ1-2 TRBV7-2 TRBD1 . TGTGCCAGCAGCTTAGGTGACAGGGTTAACTATGGCTACACCTTC CASSLGDRVNYGYTF
TRBJ1-1 TRBV7-9 TRBD1 . TGTTCCAGCAGCTTAGGGGGCGCTGAAGCTTTCTTT CSSSLGGAEAFF
TRBJ2-3 TRBV7-9 TRBD2 once TGTGCCAGCAGCTTAGCGATAGATAGCGGGAAGATGGCAGATACGCAGTATTTT CASSLAIDSGKMADTQYF
TRBJ1-1 TRBV9 . . TGTGCCAGCAGCGCAAAACTAGGCGCCCAAGCTTTCTTT CASSAKLGAQAFF
TRBJ2-7 TRBV11-2 . . TGTGCCAGCAGCTTAGCAGGGGGGCACTCCTACGAGCAGTACTTC CASSLAGGHSYEQYF
TRBJ2-1 TRBV5-1 . . TGCGCCAGCTCCGGGGAGGACTCAGCCGTCCTTGAGCAGTTCTTC CASSGEDSAVLEQFF
TRBJ2-1 TRBV19 . once TGTGCCAGTAGCGCTAGCAGTCATGGTGAGCAGTTCTTC CASSASSHGEQFF
TRBJ2-5 TRBV11-3 TRBD2 few TGTGCCAGCAGCCCCCAGACTAGCCTTAAAGAGACCCAGTACTTC CASSPQTSLKETQYF
TRBJ2-7 TRBV7-9 . . TGTGCCAGCAGCACCGAGTACCCCTACGAGCAGTACTTC CASSTEYPYEQYF
TRBJ2-2 TRBV9 TRBD2 . TGTGCCAGCAGCGTAGCTAGGGAGGGAGCTGCGAACACCGGGGAGCTGTTTTTT CASSVAREGAANTGELFF
TRBJ2-5 TRBV4-1 . . TGCGCCAGCAGCCAAGAGGGGAGAGAGACCCAGTACTTC CASSQEGRETQYF
TRBJ2-2 TRBV5-1 . . TGCGCCAGCAGCTTGAGGACAAGCCCTAGCACCGGGGAGCTGTTTTTT CASSLRTSPSTGELFF
TRBJ2-1 TRBV6-1 . . TGTGCCAGCAGGGGGAGAAACAATGAGCAGTTCTTC CASRGRNNEQFF
TRBJ2-3 TRBV11-2 TRBD2 once TGTGCCAGCAGCTCCCGACCGGGACTAGCAACAGATACGCAGTATTTT CASSSRPGLATDTQYF
TRBJ2-2 TRBV7-8 . . TGTGCCAGCAGCTTATCGCACGGAGCTACCGGGGAGCTGTTTTTT CASSLSHGATGELFF
TRBJ1-4 TRBV6-6 . few TGTGCCAGCCTTCCGACAGCCACAACTAATGAAAAACTGTTTTTT CASLPTATTNEKLFF